This TCR beta chain was captured by sequencing in a study of control samples from healthy donors and cancer patients. The length of the CDR3 is 14 residues. V was clipped by 0 bases and J by 5 bases, with 10 bases between them. Per germline, CDR1 KGHSH and CDR2 LQKENI. Measured with immunoSEQ multiplex PCR; TCRdb has only the in-frame clones, and not every one. The sample comprises around 94,000 clones, more than 85% of which are singletons, and roughly 1.3% rests with the top ten. Sequenced material: blood. This rearrangement joins TRBV18 to TRBJ2-5, with TRBD2 as a possible D gene (6 bases). The clonotype was recovered from a woman aged 45-65 years in good health. The CDR3 reads CASSPPEGRETQYF. In DNA form, the CDR3 reads TGTGCCAGCTCACCACCGGAGGGGAGGGAGACCCAGTACTTC.